Below are 30 T cell receptor beta chains sequenced from a single sample in a study of early T cells in non-severe SARS-CoV-2 infection. TCRdb independently ran MiXCR on the 5' RACE reads; one entry per CDR3 protein. The sample contains tens of thousands of distinct CDR3 sequences, 8% to 13% of which appear only once. The specimen sequenced was whole blood. The receptors come from an adult who was a healthcare worker with PCR-confirmed SARS-CoV-2 infection or an uninfected control (not recorded which).

This clonotype was counted between two and nine times. The chain employs TRBV19 and TRBJ2-7; a weak D match, TRBD1 (6 bases). The CDR3 runs 16 residues. Germline CDR1 is LNHDA and CDR2 is SQIVND (reference sequence). The V and J ends lost 2 bases and 1 base respectively, with 15 bases between them. CDR3 coding DNA: TGTGCCAGTAGTATACAGTGGGGGCGTCCGTCCTACGAGCAGTACTTC. Its translation is CASSIQWGRPSYEQYF.

This clonotype came up many times. The gene calls are TRBV27 and TRBJ1-1; D may be TRBD1 (6 bases). Between the trimmed V and J ends, which lost 0 bases and 5 bases, there was a span of 10 bases. The germline CDR1 and CDR2 sequences are MNHEY and SMNVEV (reference sequence). This CDR3 is built from 14 residues. CDR3 nucleotides: TGTGCCAGCAGTTTATCCCCAGGGGCAACTGAAGCTTTCTTT. Translating it yields CASSLSPGATEAFF.

The chain recombines TRBV11-2 with TRBJ1-1; TRBD1 matches at 8 bases. Losses at the gene ends were 5 bases for V and 0 bases for J; bases not matched to a gene: 8. The CDR3 is made up of 16 amino acids. In germline, CDR1 is SGHAT, CDR2 FQNNGV. The CDR3 spells CASSRGTGSMNTEAFF. In nucleotides, the CDR3 is TGTGCCAGCAGCCGGGGGACAGGAAGCATGAACACTGAAGCTTTCTTT.

This clonotype was observed a few times. The V call is TRBV5-1, the J call TRBJ2-1; 7 positions match TRBD1. V was pared by 3 bases and J by 5 bases, with 8 bases of the junction left unmatched. The length of the CDR3 is 15 residues. In germline, CDR1 is SGHRS, CDR2 YFSETQ. The CDR3, as DNA: TGCGCCAGCAGCTCCCAGGGGGTGTTCAACAATGAGCAGTTCTTC. Translation: CASSSQGVFNNEQFF.

The table lists this clonotype with many counts. The V and J genes are TRBV29-1 and TRBJ1-1; TRBD1 matches 7 bases. V dropped 7 bases and J dropped 1; count of bases not matched to a gene: 3. Germline values: CDR1 SQVTM, CDR2 ANQGSEA. This CDR3 spans 12 amino acids. The DNA of the CDR3 is TGCAGCGGCTGGACAGGGAACACTGAAGCTTTCTTT. The encoded protein is CSGWTGNTEAFF.

This clonotype was found many times. As DNA, the CDR3 is TGTGCCAGCAGGAACAGGGGCGCCGTCACTAACTATGGCTACACCTTC. This translates into CASRNRGAVTNYGYTF. The chain joins TRBV6-2 or TRBV6-3 to TRBJ1-2, with 7 bases identical to TRBD1. CDR1 is MNHEY and CDR2 is SVGEGT in the germline V gene. This CDR3 has 16 residues. V trimming: 6 bases; J trimming: 0 bases; junction bases outside the gene matches: 10.

V is TRBV20-1 and J is TRBJ2-7, with D perhaps matching TRBD1 or TRBD2 (5 bases each). V shed 1 base and J shed 6 bases, with 13 bases lying between them. From germline, CDR1 is DFQATT and CDR2 SNEGSKA (reference sequence). This CDR3 has 13 residues. DNA of the CDR3: TGCAGTGCTAGAGCAGGGCCTGCGGGCGAGCAGTACTTC. Residues: CSARAGPAGEQYF.

This clonotype has a handful of counts. CDR3 nucleotide sequence: TGCAGTGCCAGACCAACAGGCAAACAAGAGACCCAGTACTTC. Amino acid sequence: CSARPTGKQETQYF. The chain couples TRBV20-1 to TRBJ2-5; possible D gene TRBD1, 5 bases. This CDR3 is 14 amino acids long. Deletions cut 6 bases from V and 2 bases from J, with 16 bases between. CDR1 is DFQATT, CDR2 SNEGSKA, per germline (reference sequence).

In this sample, this clonotype turned up a few times. In DNA, the CDR3 is TGTGCCAGCACCGAATCAGGGGGCGCGTTTACTGAAGCTTTCTTT. It translates to CASTESGGAFTEAFF. The chain uses TRBV28 and TRBJ1-1, with 8 bases identical to TRBD1. Germline V gene sequence: CDR1 MDHEN, CDR2 SYDVKM. The CDR3 spans 15 residues. The V gene end was trimmed by 7 bases and the J gene end by 5 bases; junction bases not matched to a gene: 12. Filled out from reference TRBV28 and TRBJ1-1, the complete variable domain reads DVKVTQSSRYLVKRTGEKVFLECVQDMDHENMFWYRQDPGLGLRLIYFSYDVKMKEKGDIPEGYSVSREKKERFSLILESASTNQTSMYLCASTESGGAFTEAFFGQGTRLTVV.

At least ten counts were recorded for this clonotype. The CDR3 DNA is TGTGCCAGCAGGGGATCGATAGGCTACAATGAGCAGTTCTTC. Translation gives CASRGSIGYNEQFF. V gene TRBV12-3 or TRBV12-4 combines with J gene TRBJ2-1; D gene unclear. Trimming took 6 bases from V and 3 from J, leaving 12 bases between them. This CDR3 contains 14 residues.

This clonotype turned up a few times. The chain recombines TRBV7-2 with TRBJ2-1; a possible D gene is TRBD1 (6 bases). Germline CDR1 SGHTA, CDR2 FQGNSA. V was shortened by 0 bases and J by 7 bases, with 13 bases between the two germline ends. This CDR3 region has 15 residues. The CDR3 nucleotides read TGTGCCAGCAGCTTAGCGGGACAACATCGAAATGAGCAGTTCTTC. This gives the protein CASSLAGQHRNEQFF.

The J gene is TRBJ2-7, the V gene TRBV25-1, with TRBD2 matching 7 bases. The junction had 13 bases not matched to a gene; V was cut back by 10 bases and J by 7 bases. This CDR3 region has 13 residues. CDR1 and CDR2 from the germline V gene are MGHDK and SYGVNS. The CDR3 coding sequence is TGTGCCACAATCGGGAGGCCAGCTTGGGAGCAGTACTTC. Its protein product is CATIGRPAWEQYF.

In its sample, this clonotype was seen many times. This sequence joins TRBV11-2 and TRBJ2-7, with D unresolved. CDR1 and CDR2 (germline): SGHAT, FQNNGV. The CDR3 covers 17 residues. V lost 0 bases, J lost 1 base, and 16 bases lay in between. For the CDR3, the DNA is TGTGCCAGCAGCTTAGATTCGATGTGGGGAATGTCCTACGAGCAGTACTTC. It encodes CASSLDSMWGMSYEQYF.

This clonotype was detected ten times or more. This chain connects TRBV12-3 or TRBV12-4 to TRBJ2-7; 9 bases agree with TRBD1. The CDR3 length is 15 residues. The J segment lost 6 bases and the V segment lost 3 bases, leaving 9 bases of the junction unmatched. The CDR3 DNA is TGTGCCAGCAGTTTGGAGGGACAGGGACTTCGCGAGCAGTACTTC. Translation gives CASSLEGQGLREQYF.

This clonotype was counted ten times or more. The rearrangement joins TRBV24-1 to TRBJ2-3, with 11 bases fitting TRBD2. Trimming at V came to 2 bases and at J to 6 bases, leaving 6 bases not matched to a gene. The CDR3 is 16 amino acids. Germline lookup yields CDR1 KGHDR and CDR2 SFDVKD. CDR3 loop: CATSDYTSGSLDTQYF. CDR3 coding DNA: TGTGCCACCAGTGATTACACTAGCGGGAGCTTGGATACGCAGTATTTT.

This clonotype has at least ten counts. V is TRBV7-9 and J is TRBJ2-7; no firm D call. V was shortened by 4 bases and J by 6 bases, with 13 bases between the two germline ends. CDR1 is SEHNR, CDR2 FQNEAQ, per germline (reference sequence). The CDR3 has 13 residues. For the CDR3, the DNA is TGTGCCAGCAGCTCCGCGGCCCTCCTCGAGCAGTACTTC. Its translation is CASSSAALLEQYF.

This clonotype was found many times. The chain couples TRBV6-6 to TRBJ2-7, with a weak D call TRBD2 (6 bases). V lost 3 bases, J lost 2 bases, and 11 bases lay in between. Looked up from germline, CDR1 is MNHNY and CDR2 is SVGAGI (reference sequence). This CDR3 contains 14 residues. This CDR3 reads CASSYFSGTYEQYF. CDR3 DNA sequence: TGTGCCAGCAGTTATTTTAGCGGTACCTACGAGCAGTACTTC.

This clonotype was recorded many times. V gene TRBV7-2 combines with J gene TRBJ1-1, with D unresolved. CDR1 is SGHTA and CDR2 is FQGNSA in the germline V gene. The CDR3 extends over 13 amino acids. Trimming cost V 5 bases and J 2 bases, with 9 bases left between them. This chain's CDR3 is CASSGRENTEAFF. In DNA, the CDR3 is TGTGCCAGCAGCGGAAGGGAAAACACTGAAGCTTTCTTT.

This clonotype was counted at least ten times. The chain carries TRBV20-1 and TRBJ2-7, with D tentatively TRBD1 (6 bases). Per germline, CDR1 DFQATT and CDR2 SNEGSKA (reference sequence). CDR3 length: 14 amino acids. V was cut by 5 bases and J by 3 bases, with 17 bases left in between. CDR3 loop: CSAGKRDTNYEQYF. The CDR3 DNA sequence: TGCAGTGCTGGCAAAAGGGACACGAACTACGAGCAGTACTTC.

This clonotype was recorded a few times. V and J are TRBV27 and TRBJ2-5; D unresolved. CDR1 and CDR2 (germline): MNHEY, SMNVEV (reference sequence). There are 14 residues in the CDR3. The ends were cut back, 6 bases at V and 4 bases at J, with 15 bases in the middle. For the CDR3, the DNA is TGTGCCAGCAGCCCTAGTAGGTTGAGAGAGACCCAGTACTTC. This codes for CASSPSRLRETQYF.

This clonotype was detected a few times. A read error may produce the germline difference seen at one junction end. The chain links TRBV20-1 to TRBJ2-5, with TRBD2 identical over 14 bases. Germline V lookup: CDR1 DFQATT, CDR2 SNEGSKA (reference sequence). CDR3 length: 12 amino acids. The CDR3 here is CSARTSGGTRYF. DNA of the CDR3: TGCAGTGCGAGGACTAGCGGGGGGACCCGGTACTTC.

This clonotype occurred a few times. The V and J genes are TRBV12-5 and TRBJ2-1, with a possible D match to TRBD2 (6 bases). V was shortened by 7 bases and J by 9 bases, with 16 bases between the two germline ends. This CDR3 comprises 13 residues. CDR1 and CDR2 from the germline V gene are LGHNT and FRNRAP. The CDR3 sequence: CASAGTDGGEQFF. The CDR3 DNA sequence: TGTGCTAGTGCCGGGACGGACGGGGGTGAGCAGTTCTTC.

Here the CDR3 reads CSVDFQGHTDTQYF. The CDR3 DNA reads TGCAGCGTCGACTTTCAGGGACACACAGATACGCAGTATTTT. V gene TRBV29-1 combines with J gene TRBJ2-3; D is perhaps TRBD1 (6 bases). The V end lost 6 bases, the J end lost 2 bases, and 15 bases lay between the germline ends. Looked up from germline, CDR1 is SQVTM and CDR2 is ANQGSEA. The CDR3 has 14 residues.

The chain carries TRBV7-9 and TRBJ2-7; perhaps TRBD1 as D (5 bases). There are 13 residues in the CDR3. The V gene lost 5 bases and the J gene lost 1 base, with 9 bases spanning the gap. CDR1 SEHNR and CDR2 FQNEAQ come from the germline V gene (reference sequence). The CDR3: CASSVQESYEQYF. CDR3 nucleotides: TGTGCCAGCAGCGTACAGGAATCCTACGAGCAGTACTTC.

This clonotype was seen at least ten times. The gene calls are TRBV6-2 or TRBV6-3 and TRBJ2-1, with TRBD2 as a possible D gene (6 bases). Trimming left V 6 bases short and J 0 bases short, with 6 bases between. CDR1 is MNHEY and CDR2 is SVGEGT in the germline V gene. This CDR3 comprises 13 residues. The CDR3 DNA reads TGTGCCAGCAGGGGACTCTCCTACAATGAGCAGTTCTTC. Amino acid sequence: CASRGLSYNEQFF.

This clonotype was observed at least ten times. The chain employs TRBV6-5 and TRBJ1-2; D possibly corresponds to TRBD1 (6 bases). V gave up 0 bases and J gave up 5 bases, with 19 bases separating them. The CDR3 runs 17 residues. CDR1 and CDR2 (germline): MNHEY, SVGAGI. The CDR3 sequence: CASSYSITGRGWYGYTF. In nucleotides, the CDR3 is TGTGCCAGCAGTTACTCGATTACAGGCAGGGGTTGGTATGGCTACACCTTC.

This clonotype was seen once. This chain connects TRBV27 to TRBJ2-1; D gene unclear. Germline CDR1 is MNHEY and CDR2 is SMNVEV (reference sequence). The CDR3 runs 12 residues. V lost 2 bases and J 9 bases, leaving 8 bases between the germline ends. The CDR3, as DNA: TGTGCCAGCAGTTTAGGTCGAGGTGAGCAGTTCTTC. This translates into CASSLGRGEQFF.

This clonotype turned up a few times. V usage is TRBV30 and J usage is TRBJ2-1, with 10 bases matching TRBD2. This CDR3 is built from 15 residues. Germline values: CDR1 GTSNPN, CDR2 SVGIG (reference sequence). Germline trimming cut 1 base from V and 4 bases from J; bases unmatched to any gene: 4. The DNA for the CDR3 is TGTGCCTGGAGTGGACTAGCGGGTATTTACAATGAGCAGTTCTTC. Translation: CAWSGLAGIYNEQFF.

This clonotype was picked up a small number of times. The chain is built from TRBV9 and TRBJ1-4, with D possibly TRBD1 on 6 matching bases. V lost 4 bases to trimming and J lost 12 bases, with 19 bases between them. The CDR3 runs to 14 residues. Germline loops: CDR1 SGDLS, CDR2 YYNGEE. The CDR3 nucleotides read TGTGCCAGCAGCCGAGAGCACCGGGACACCCAACTGTTTTTT. This codes for CASSREHRDTQLFF.

This clonotype was counted many times. The chain combines TRBV21-1 with TRBJ1-5. TRBV21-1 is labeled a pseudogene. The CDR3 spans 18 residues. The CDR3 reads CASSKLSGFEDSNQPQHF. CDR3 DNA sequence: TGTGCCAGCAGCAAATTATCAGGTTTCGAGGATAGCAATCAGCCCCAGCATTTT.